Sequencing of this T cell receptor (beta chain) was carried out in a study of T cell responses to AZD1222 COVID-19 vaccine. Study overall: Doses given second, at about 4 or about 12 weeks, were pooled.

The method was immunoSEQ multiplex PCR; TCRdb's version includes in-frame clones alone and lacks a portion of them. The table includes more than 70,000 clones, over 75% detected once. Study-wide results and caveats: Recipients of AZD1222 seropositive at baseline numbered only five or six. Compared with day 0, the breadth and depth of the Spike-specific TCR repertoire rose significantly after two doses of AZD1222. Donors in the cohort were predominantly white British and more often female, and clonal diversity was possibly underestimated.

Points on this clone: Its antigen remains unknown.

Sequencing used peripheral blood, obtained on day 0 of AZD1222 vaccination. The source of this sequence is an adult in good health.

CDR3 sequence: CAWSASQGYYGYTF. DNA of the CDR3: TGTGCCTGGAGTGCTTCCCAGGGGTACTATGGCTACACCTTC. The V call is TRBV30, the J call TRBJ1-2; possible D gene TRBD1, 6 bases. Germline V CDR1 and CDR2: GTSNPN, SVGIG (reference sequence). Trimming cost V 1 base and J 3 bases, with 12 bases left between them. The CDR3 is made up of 14 amino acids.